The 30 T cell receptor beta chains in this list originate from one sample, sequenced in a study of OX40 agonist ivuxolimab in advanced cancers. Measured with immunoSEQ multiplex PCR; TCRdb has only the in-frame clones, and not every one. The data contain 40,000 to 60,000 clones, over 85% of them singletons. The material was CD4+ or CD8+ T cells sorted from blood, obtained in a trial of the OX40 agonist ivuxolimab. These receptors were taken from an adult with an advanced solid tumor such as melanoma, head and neck, liver or kidney cancer.

V gene TRBV7-6 combines with J gene TRBJ1-6; no clear D. The germline CDR1 and CDR2 sequences are SGHVS and FNYEAQ. The V end lost 0 bases, the J end lost 8 bases, and 11 bases lay between the germline ends. The CDR3 covers 15 residues. DNA of the CDR3: TGTGCCAGCAGCTTAGCCACGGACGGTGATTCACCCCTCCACTTT. Translation gives CASSLATDGDSPLHF.

The chain has TRBV4-3 and TRBJ2-1, with D perhaps TRBD2 (6 bases). Germline CDR1 LGHNA, CDR2 YSLEER. CDR3 length: 15 amino acids. V lost 4 bases and J 7 bases, leaving 17 bases between the germline ends. The CDR3: CASSPGGAFWNEQFF. The CDR3 DNA reads TGCGCCAGCAGCCCTGGAGGGGCCTTTTGGAATGAGCAGTTCTTC.

This clone was observed a handful of times. This chain connects TRBV2 to TRBJ1-5; 7 bases agree with TRBD1. CDR3 size: 14 residues. Germline-derived CDR1 and CDR2 are SNHLY and FYNNEI. V gave up 5 bases and J gave up 7 bases; unmatched junction bases: 8. The CDR3 protein is CASSNLEGAQPQHF. The CDR3, as DNA: TGTGCCAGCAGTAACCTGGAGGGGGCCCAGCCCCAGCATTTT.

The chain has TRBV4-3 and TRBJ1-2; tentatively, D is TRBD1 (6 bases). The V end lost 0 bases, the J end lost 8 bases, and 16 bases lay between the germline ends. CDR3 size: 15 residues. Per the germline V gene, CDR1 is LGHNA and CDR2 is YSLEER. The CDR3: CASSQDRAGVGGYTF. The CDR3 nucleotides are TGCGCCAGCAGCCAAGATCGGGCAGGGGTAGGAGGCTACACCTTC.

V usage is TRBV19 and J usage is TRBJ2-7; D unclear. This CDR3 is 13 amino acids long. CDR1 is LNHDA and CDR2 is SQIVND in the germline V gene (reference sequence). Trimming cost V 5 bases and J 0 bases, with 8 bases left between them. The CDR3: CASSVTLSYEQYF. In DNA, the CDR3 is TGTGCCAGTAGTGTAACCCTCTCCTACGAGCAGTACTTC.

The chain joins TRBV25-1 to TRBJ2-3, with 7 bases aligning to TRBD1. CDR1 and CDR2 from the germline V gene are MGHDK and SYGVNS. V was clipped by 1 base and J by 13 bases; unmatched bases: 8. The CDR3 extends over 13 amino acids. The CDR3 bases are TGTGCCAGCAGTGAATCCTCAGGGGGTGAGGAGTATTTT. Its translation is CASSESSGGEEYF. The full variable domain, its missing parts supplied by reference TRBV25-1 and TRBJ2-3, is EADIYQTPRYLVIGTGKKITLECSQTMGHDKMYWYQQDPGMELHLIHYSYGVNSTEKGDLSSESTVSRIRTEHFPLTLESARPSHTSQYLCASSESSGGEEYFGPGTRLTVL.

The chain links TRBV19 to TRBJ2-7; tentatively, D is TRBD2 (5 bases). The V end was cut by 5 bases, the J end by 1 base, with 12 bases between. CDR3 length: 14 amino acids. Germline V lookup: CDR1 LNHDA, CDR2 SQIVND (reference sequence). The CDR3 loop is CASSGGSVSYEQYF. The CDR3 DNA is TGTGCCAGTAGTGGCGGGTCAGTTTCCTACGAGCAGTACTTC.

V gene TRBV4-2 combines with J gene TRBJ2-1; 10 nucleotides align to TRBD2. With V trimmed by 0 bases and J by 8 bases, 10 bases remained unmatched. This CDR3 region has 17 residues. Germline assignment: CDR1 LGHNA and CDR2 YNFKEQ. CDR3 DNA sequence: TGTGCCAGCAGCCAAGATGCGCAGCGGGGGGGCCGCGATGAGCAGTTCTTC. The encoded protein is CASSQDAQRGGRDEQFF.

V usage is TRBV27 and J usage is TRBJ1-2, with D hard to call. This CDR3 spans 15 amino acids. V was clipped by 0 bases and J by 2 bases, with 10 bases between them. Germline CDR1 and CDR2: MNHEY and SMNVEV (reference sequence). The CDR3: CASSLSSVMNYGYTF. DNA of the CDR3: TGTGCCAGCAGTTTATCAAGCGTAATGAACTATGGCTACACCTTC.

This clone has a handful of counts. CDR3 residues: CASSIGGLGYTF. The CDR3 DNA sequence: TGTGCCAGTAGTATTGGAGGGCTTGGCTACACCTTC. V is TRBV19 and J is TRBJ1-2; D ambiguous. The CDR3 covers 12 residues. The V gene's germline CDR1 is LNHDA and CDR2 SQIVND (reference sequence). V was clipped by 3 bases and J by 7 bases, with 9 bases between them.

The chain uses TRBV27 and TRBJ2-7; tentatively, D is TRBD1 (6 bases). The CDR3 is made up of 14 amino acids. The V and J ends lost 1 base and 7 bases respectively, with 14 bases between them. CDR1 is MNHEY and CDR2 is SMNVEV in the germline V gene (reference sequence). As DNA, the CDR3 is TGTGCCAGCAGTTTATTGGGGGCCTCGCGGGAGCAGTACTTC. Residues: CASSLLGASREQYF.

The rearrangement links TRBV18 to TRBJ2-2; 9 nucleotides align to TRBD2. The V segment lost 0 bases and the J segment 2 bases; nucleotides outside the gene matches: 4. This CDR3 contains 17 residues. Germline loops: CDR1 KGHSH, CDR2 LQKENI. The CDR3 DNA is TGTGCCAGCTCACCACCCCCCCTAGCGGGAAACACCGGGGAGCTGTTTTTT. The encoded protein is CASSPPPLAGNTGELFF. Looking up the rest from reference TRBV18 and TRBJ2-2 gives the full variable domain: NAGVMQNPRHLVRRRGQEARLRCSPMKGHSHVYWYRQLPEEGLKFMVYLQKENIIDESGMPKERFSAEFPKEGPSILRIQQVVRGDSAAYFCASSPPPLAGNTGELFFGEGSRLTVL.

The genes are TRBV14 and TRBJ1-2; D unclear. Germline V gene lookup returns CDR1 SGHDN and CDR2 FVKESK. Trimming removed 1 base at V and 0 bases at J, with 6 bases between. The CDR3 totals 14 residues. The CDR3 here is CASSQVTANYGYTF. The CDR3, as DNA: TGTGCCAGCAGCCAAGTAACAGCTAACTATGGCTACACCTTC.

The chain employs TRBV28 and TRBJ2-2; D unresolved. The CDR3 consists of 12 residues. V lost 5 bases and J lost 5, with 6 bases in between. Germline-derived CDR1 and CDR2 are MDHEN and SYDVKM. This CDR3 is CASSPGTGELFF. DNA for the CDR3: TGTGCCAGCAGTCCTGGGACCGGGGAGCTGTTTTTT.

The gene calls are TRBV13 and TRBJ1-6, with TRBD1 as a possible D gene (5 bases). V lost 3 bases to trimming and J lost 7 bases, with 10 bases between them. The CDR3 covers 14 residues. Germline V gene sequence: CDR1 PRHDT, CDR2 FYEKMQ (reference sequence). The CDR3 DNA sequence: TGTGCCAGCAGCTTTCGACAGCTGAATTCACCCCTCCACTTT. This translates into CASSFRQLNSPLHF. Supplemented by reference TRBV13 and TRBJ1-6, the full variable domain reads AAGVIQSPRHLIKEKRETATLKCYPIPRHDTVYWYQQGPGQDPQFLISFYEKMQSDKGSIPDRFSAQQFSDYHSELNMSSLELGDSALYFCASSFRQLNSPLHFGNGTRLTVT.

For this clone: Other DNA sequences in this sample translate to the same CDR3. The CDR3 spells CASSIPGYEQYF. In DNA form, the CDR3 reads TGTGCCAGTAGTATACCCGGCTACGAGCAGTACTTC. V gene TRBV19 combines with J gene TRBJ2-7; D not certain. Germline CDR1 reads LNHDA; CDR2 reads SQIVND (reference sequence). The CDR3 is 12 amino acids. Trimming pared 2 bases from V and 3 bases from J, leaving 5 bases between.

This chain joins TRBV27 and TRBJ1-2; maybe TRBD1 (5 bases). CDR3 length equals 13 residues. V was trimmed by 7 bases and J by 4 bases, leaving 13 bases between them. Looked up from germline, CDR1 is MNHEY and CDR2 is SMNVEV (reference sequence). CDR3 in DNA: TGTGCCAGCACCCAAACAGGAAGCTATGGCTACACCTTC. Translating it yields CASTQTGSYGYTF.

DNA for the CDR3: TGTGCCATCAGTGTCCTGGAACCCCACACCGGGGAGCTGTTTTTT. This encodes CAISVLEPHTGELFF. This rearrangement joins TRBV10-3 to TRBJ2-2, with D unclear. CDR1 and CDR2 (germline): ENHRY, SYGVKD. V dropped 4 bases and J dropped 3 bases, with 12 bases sitting between them. The CDR3 extends over 15 amino acids.

This clone was detected once. The V call is TRBV4-3, the J call TRBJ2-7; maybe TRBD1 (6 bases). The CDR3 has 15 amino acids. Trimming removed 1 base at V and 2 bases at J, with 12 bases between. Germline CDR1 is LGHNA and CDR2 is YSLEER. CDR3 in DNA: TGCGCCAGCAGCCAAGCGACAGGAAAGGCCTACGAGCAGTACTTC. Encoded protein: CASSQATGKAYEQYF.

The chain carries TRBV19 and TRBJ1-3; tentative D call: TRBD1 (6 bases). Trimming shortened V by 9 bases and J by 1 base, and 13 bases separated the two germline ends. Germline V gene sequence: CDR1 LNHDA, CDR2 SQIVND (reference sequence). This CDR3 spans 14 amino acids. The CDR3 DNA is TGTGCCAGCATCAGGACAGCATCTGGAAACACCATATATTTT. Translation: CASIRTASGNTIYF. Based on the CDR3 plus reference TRBV19 and TRBJ1-3, the full variable domain is DGGITQSPKYLFRKEGQNVTLSCEQNLNHDAMYWYRQDPGQGLRLIYYSQIVNDFQKGDIAEGYSVSREKKESFPLTVTSAQKNPTAFYLCASIRTASGNTIYFGEGSWLTVV.

The J gene is TRBJ1-1, the V gene TRBV27; a possible D gene is TRBD1 (5 bases). The germline gives CDR1 MNHEY, CDR2 SMNVEV (reference sequence). V was pared by 6 bases and J by 8 bases, with 19 bases between. The CDR3 has 14 residues. This CDR3 is CASRPLGGGAEAFF. The CDR3 DNA follows: TGTGCCAGCAGACCCCTCGGGGGAGGAGCAGAAGCTTTCTTT.

V gene TRBV7-9 combines with J gene TRBJ1-2, with a tentative D call TRBD1 (5 bases). This CDR3 comprises 19 residues. Trimming left V 1 base short and J 0 bases short, with 21 bases between. In germline, CDR1 is SEHNR, CDR2 FQNEAQ (reference sequence). Here the CDR3 reads CASSLVPGPGPAANYGYTF. The CDR3 DNA sequence: TGTGCCAGCAGCTTAGTACCGGGGCCGGGCCCTGCAGCTAACTATGGCTACACCTTC.

The CDR3 DNA reads as TGTGCTAGTGGTTTCGGCAGGACTGAAGCTTTCTTT. Encoded protein: CASGFGRTEAFF. This sequence joins TRBV12-5 and TRBJ1-1; D gene uncertain. CDR1 is LGHNT and CDR2 is FRNRAP in the germline V gene. With 3 bases removed from V and 5 bases from J, the gap between germline ends came to 7 bases. This CDR3 spans 12 amino acids.

The chain is built from TRBV4-3 and TRBJ2-3, with 12 bases fitting TRBD2. J lost 4 bases, V lost 2 bases, and 16 bases had no gene match. CDR1 is LGHNA and CDR2 is YSLEER in the germline V gene. The CDR3 length is 20 residues. Written as DNA, the CDR3 is TGCGCCAGCAGCCAATCGTTCATACCACTAGCGGGGGGCGGCCCAGATACGCAGTATTTT. This gives the protein CASSQSFIPLAGGGPDTQYF.

V gene TRBV6-6 combines with J gene TRBJ1-1, with D hard to call. CDR3 length: 14 amino acids. With 2 bases removed from V and 0 bases from J, the gap between germline ends came to 7 bases. Germline V lookup: CDR1 MNHNY, CDR2 SVGAGI (reference sequence). CDR3 sequence: CASSYREMNTEAFF. CDR3 nucleotide sequence: TGTGCCAGCAGTTACCGAGAGATGAACACTGAAGCTTTCTTT.

This sequence joins TRBV14 and TRBJ1-1; maybe TRBD1 (5 bases). Trimming removed 3 bases from V and 8 bases from J, with 19 bases in between. Germline CDR1 is SGHDN and CDR2 is FVKESK. The CDR3 sequence is 15 residues long. In DNA, the CDR3 is TGTGCCAGCAGCCACGCCCACCGGACAATAGAAGAAGCTTTCTTT. It encodes CASSHAHRTIEEAFF.

The rearrangement uses TRBV27 and TRBJ2-7; D is perhaps TRBD2 (6 bases). V was pared by 4 bases and J by 4 bases, with 17 bases between. This CDR3 comprises 15 residues. Per the germline V gene, CDR1 is MNHEY and CDR2 is SMNVEV (reference sequence). The CDR3 is CASSSPLEGRYEQYF. CDR3 coding DNA: TGTGCCAGCAGTTCGCCCCTGGAGGGCAGGTACGAGCAGTACTTC.

This chain uses TRBV19 with TRBJ2-7, with TRBD2 matching 8 bases. The CDR3 sequence is 14 residues long. Germline V lookup: CDR1 LNHDA, CDR2 SQIVND (reference sequence). V dropped 6 bases and J dropped 3; count of bases not matched to a gene: 7. The CDR3 reads CASSPGLGGYEQYF. CDR3 DNA: TGTGCCAGTAGCCCGGGACTAGGGGGCTACGAGCAGTACTTC.

This chain connects TRBV7-2 to TRBJ1-5; no reliable D call. The CDR3 is made up of 16 amino acids. Trimming took 0 bases from V and 2 from J, leaving 11 bases between them. CDR1 and CDR2 from the germline V gene are SGHTA and FQGNSA. CDR3: CASSLAPLGGNQPQHF. The CDR3, as DNA: TGTGCCAGCAGCTTAGCCCCGCTCGGGGGCAATCAGCCCCAGCATTTT. Full variable domain (rest looked up from reference TRBV7-2 and TRBJ1-5): GAGVSQSPSNKVTEKGKDVELRCDPISGHTALYWYRQSLGQGLEFLIYFQGNSAPDKSGLPSDRFSAERTGGSVSTLTIQRTQQEDSAVYLCASSLAPLGGNQPQHFGDGTRLSIL.

This chain joins TRBV19 and TRBJ2-1, with D maybe TRBD1 (5 bases). This CDR3 is 13 amino acids long. Germline V gene lookup returns CDR1 LNHDA and CDR2 SQIVND (reference sequence). V lost 3 bases and J 5 bases, leaving 8 bases between the germline ends. The DNA for the CDR3 is TGTGCCAGTAGTATGGACAAAGACAATGAGCAGTTCTTC. It encodes CASSMDKDNEQFF.